This paragraph reports one TCR beta chain. The entry originates in a study of PD-1 blockade in mismatch repair-deficient tumors. Trimming cost V 0 bases and J 3 bases; bases outside gene matches: 4. In germline, CDR1 is SGHTA, CDR2 FQGNSA. The CDR3 contains 15 residues. TCRdb's table, derived via immunoSEQ multiplex PCR, lists solely in-frame clones and lacks some. The data contain about 120,000 clones, about 88% of them singletons. The sequence came from an adult with mismatch repair-deficient cancer. The source material was peripheral blood, sampled 44 weeks after starting pembrolizumab. This chain connects TRBV7-2 to TRBJ1-1, with 7 nucleotides matching TRBD1. CDR3 DNA: TGTGCCAGCAGCTTAGCGCGGGACAGCTACACTGAAGCTTTCTTT. Encoded protein: CASSLARDSYTEAFF.